This T cell receptor (beta chain) is from a study of beta chain features in type 1 diabetes. Germline V gene sequence: CDR1 GTSNPN, CDR2 SVGIG (reference sequence). The CDR3 sequence is 15 residues long. The J segment lost 3 bases and the V segment lost 4 bases, leaving 8 bases of the junction unmatched. CD45RO/CCR7/CD25/CD127/CD95/CD27 staining was used to isolate CD4+ naive, central memory, regulatory and stem cell-like memory cells by sorting. In this sample, this clone turned up a few times. As yet, its antigen is unknown. The study's findings and limits: In all four CD4+ subsets, TCRB CDR3 length was significantly, moderately reduced in type 1 diabetes. Using cDNA template may skew counts toward highly expressing activated cells.

Reverse transcription of all isolated RNA meant that expressed TCRB transcripts were sequenced. This table comes from immunoSEQ multiplex PCR, and its TCRdb copy is limited to in-frame clones, with some not included. The sample yields a few hundred thousand clones, approximately 15% seen once. The V call is TRBV30, the J call TRBJ2-1; 8 nucleotides line up with TRBD2. Sequencing was performed on naive CD4+ T cells from blood. This receptor was taken from a young man in good health. CDR3 DNA: TGTGCCTGGACGGGTAGCGGGGTAAACTACAATGAGCAGTTCTTC. It codes for CAWTGSGVNYNEQFF. The whole variable domain, remainder taken from reference TRBV30 and TRBJ2-1, is SQTIHQWPATLVQPVGSPLSLECTVEGTSNPNLYWYRQAAGRGLQLLFYSVGIGQISSEVPQNLSASRPQDRQFILSSKKLLLSDSGFYLCAWTGSGVNYNEQFFGPGTRLTVL.